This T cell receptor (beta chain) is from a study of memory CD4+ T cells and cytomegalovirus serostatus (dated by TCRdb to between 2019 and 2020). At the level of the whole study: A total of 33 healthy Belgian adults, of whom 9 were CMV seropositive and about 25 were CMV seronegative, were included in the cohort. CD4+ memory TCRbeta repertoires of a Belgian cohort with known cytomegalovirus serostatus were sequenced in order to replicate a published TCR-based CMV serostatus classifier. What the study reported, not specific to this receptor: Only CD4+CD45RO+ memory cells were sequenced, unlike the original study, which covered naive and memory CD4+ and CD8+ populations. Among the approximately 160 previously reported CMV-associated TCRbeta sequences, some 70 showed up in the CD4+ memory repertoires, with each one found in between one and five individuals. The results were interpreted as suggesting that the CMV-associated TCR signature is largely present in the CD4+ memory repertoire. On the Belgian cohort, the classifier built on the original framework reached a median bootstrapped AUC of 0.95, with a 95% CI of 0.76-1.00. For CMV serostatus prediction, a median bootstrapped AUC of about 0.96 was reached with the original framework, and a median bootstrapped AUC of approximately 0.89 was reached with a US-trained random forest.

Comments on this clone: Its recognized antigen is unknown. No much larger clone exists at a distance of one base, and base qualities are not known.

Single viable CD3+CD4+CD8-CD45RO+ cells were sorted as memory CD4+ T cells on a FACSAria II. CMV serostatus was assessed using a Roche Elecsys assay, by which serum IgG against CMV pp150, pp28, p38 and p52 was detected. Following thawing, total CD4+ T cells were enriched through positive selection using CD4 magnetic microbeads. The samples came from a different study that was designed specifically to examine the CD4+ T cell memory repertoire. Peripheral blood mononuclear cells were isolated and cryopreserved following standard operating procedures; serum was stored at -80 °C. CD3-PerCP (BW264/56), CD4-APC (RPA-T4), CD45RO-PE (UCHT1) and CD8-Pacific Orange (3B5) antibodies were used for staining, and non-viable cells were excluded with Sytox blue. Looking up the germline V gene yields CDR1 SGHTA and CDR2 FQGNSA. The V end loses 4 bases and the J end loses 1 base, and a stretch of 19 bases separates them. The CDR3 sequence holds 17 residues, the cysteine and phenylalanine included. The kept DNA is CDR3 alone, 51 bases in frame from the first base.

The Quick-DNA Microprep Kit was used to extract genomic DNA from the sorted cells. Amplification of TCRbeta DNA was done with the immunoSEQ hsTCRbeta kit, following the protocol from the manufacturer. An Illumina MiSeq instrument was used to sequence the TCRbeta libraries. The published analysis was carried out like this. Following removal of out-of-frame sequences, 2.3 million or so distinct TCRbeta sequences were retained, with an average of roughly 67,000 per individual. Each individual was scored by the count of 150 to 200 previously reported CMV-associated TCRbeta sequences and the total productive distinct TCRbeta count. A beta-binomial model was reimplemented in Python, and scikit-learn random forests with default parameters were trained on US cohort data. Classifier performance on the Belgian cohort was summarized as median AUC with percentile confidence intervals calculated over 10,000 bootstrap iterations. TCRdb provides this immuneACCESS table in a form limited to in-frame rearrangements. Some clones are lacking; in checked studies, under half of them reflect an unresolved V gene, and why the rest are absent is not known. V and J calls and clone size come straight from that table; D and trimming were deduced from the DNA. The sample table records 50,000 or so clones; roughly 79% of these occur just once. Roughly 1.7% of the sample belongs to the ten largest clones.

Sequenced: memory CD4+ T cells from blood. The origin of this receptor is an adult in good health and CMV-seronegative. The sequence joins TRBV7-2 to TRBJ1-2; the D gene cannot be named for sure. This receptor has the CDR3 CASSSHGRQNYNYGYTF. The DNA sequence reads TGTGCCAGCAGCTCCCACGGCCGGCAGAACTATAACTATGGCTACACCTTC.